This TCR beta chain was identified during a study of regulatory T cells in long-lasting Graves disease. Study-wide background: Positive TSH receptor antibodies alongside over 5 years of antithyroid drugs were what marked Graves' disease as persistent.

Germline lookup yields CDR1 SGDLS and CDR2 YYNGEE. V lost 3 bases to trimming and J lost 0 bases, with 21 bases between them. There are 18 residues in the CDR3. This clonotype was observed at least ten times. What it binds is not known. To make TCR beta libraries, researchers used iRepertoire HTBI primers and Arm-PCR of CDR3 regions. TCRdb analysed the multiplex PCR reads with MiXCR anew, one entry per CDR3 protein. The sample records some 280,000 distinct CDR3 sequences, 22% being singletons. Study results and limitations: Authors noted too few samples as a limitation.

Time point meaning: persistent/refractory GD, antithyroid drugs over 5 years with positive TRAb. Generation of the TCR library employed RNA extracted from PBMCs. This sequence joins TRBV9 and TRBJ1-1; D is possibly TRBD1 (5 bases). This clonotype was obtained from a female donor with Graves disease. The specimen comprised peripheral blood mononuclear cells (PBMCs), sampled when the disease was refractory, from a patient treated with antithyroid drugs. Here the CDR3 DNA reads TGTGCCAGCAGCGAAGATGTGGGGGTCGGGGCGGTGAACACTGAAGCTTTCTTT. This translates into CASSEDVGVGAVNTEAFF.